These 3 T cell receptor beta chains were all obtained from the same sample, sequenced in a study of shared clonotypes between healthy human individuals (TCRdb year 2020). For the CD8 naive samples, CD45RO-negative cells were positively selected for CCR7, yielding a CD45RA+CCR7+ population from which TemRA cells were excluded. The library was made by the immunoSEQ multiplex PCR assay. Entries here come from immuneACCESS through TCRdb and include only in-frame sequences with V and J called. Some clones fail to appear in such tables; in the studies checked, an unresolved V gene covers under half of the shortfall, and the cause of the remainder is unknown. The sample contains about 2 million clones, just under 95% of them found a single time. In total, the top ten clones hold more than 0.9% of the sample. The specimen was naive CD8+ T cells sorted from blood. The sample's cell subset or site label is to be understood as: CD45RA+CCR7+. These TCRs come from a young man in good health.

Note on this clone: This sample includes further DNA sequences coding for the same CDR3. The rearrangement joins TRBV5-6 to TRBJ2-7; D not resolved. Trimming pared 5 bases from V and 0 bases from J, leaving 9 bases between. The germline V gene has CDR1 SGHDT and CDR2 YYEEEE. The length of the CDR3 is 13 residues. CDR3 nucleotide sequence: TGTGCCAGCAGTTCGACACTCTCCTACGAGCAGTACTTC. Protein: CASSSTLSYEQYF.

In nucleotides, the CDR3 is TGTGCCAGCAGCTTCGCAGGGCCCAACGAGCAGTACTTC. Translated, it gives CASSFAGPNEQYF. The chain uses TRBV11-1 and TRBJ2-7, with D tentatively TRBD1 (5 bases). The CDR3 runs to 13 residues. Trimming took off 3 bases at V and 5 bases at J, with 11 bases between the two ends. Germline values: CDR1 SGHAT, CDR2 FQDESV (reference sequence).

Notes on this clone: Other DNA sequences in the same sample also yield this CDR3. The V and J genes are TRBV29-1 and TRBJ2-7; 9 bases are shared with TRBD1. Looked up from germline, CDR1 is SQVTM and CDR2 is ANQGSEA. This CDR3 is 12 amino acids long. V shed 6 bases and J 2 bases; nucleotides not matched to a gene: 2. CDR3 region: CSVRTGAYEQYF. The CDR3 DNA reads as TGCAGCGTCCGGACAGGGGCCTACGAGCAGTACTTC.